These 20 T cell receptor beta chains were sequenced from one sample in a study of T cell changes during pregnancy in multiple sclerosis. Sequencing used immunoSEQ multiplex PCR; TCRdb keeps in-frame clones, though not all of them. The sample includes about 67,000 clones, under 95% seen only once; the top ten take roughly 1.5%. The source was peripheral blood, collected after pregnancy. Receptors were obtained from a female donor with multiple sclerosis, enrolled in a pregnancy study.

This chain's CDR3 is CASSPVRGDTEAFF. As DNA, the CDR3 is TGCGCCAGCAGCCCGGTCAGGGGTGACACTGAAGCTTTCTTT. The chain links TRBV5-1 to TRBJ1-1, with D maybe TRBD1 (6 bases). Germline V gives CDR1 SGHRS, CDR2 YFSETQ. This CDR3 spans 14 amino acids. V lost 4 bases to trimming and J lost 3 bases, with 13 bases between them.

The chain combines TRBV4-1 with TRBJ2-2, with 9 bases matching TRBD2. This CDR3 region has 19 residues. V dropped 0 bases and J dropped 3; count of bases not matched to a gene: 11. Per the germline V gene, CDR1 is MGHRA and CDR2 is YSYEKL. The CDR3: CASSQEGNSGSYYTGELFF. In DNA form, the CDR3 reads TGCGCCAGCAGCCAAGAGGGGAATAGCGGGAGTTATTACACCGGGGAGCTGTTTTTT.

The chain joins TRBV7-9 to TRBJ2-2; D might be TRBD2 (5 bases). The V end was cut by 5 bases, the J end by 0 bases, with 7 bases between. The CDR3 extends over 14 amino acids. Germline CDR1 and CDR2: SEHNR and FQNEAQ (reference sequence). The CDR3 here is CASSGSPNTGELFF. DNA for the CDR3: TGTGCCAGCAGCGGGAGCCCGAACACCGGGGAGCTGTTTTTT.

This clone has a single count. The chain recombines TRBV2 with TRBJ2-3; 8 positions match TRBD2. With V trimmed by 8 bases and J by 6 bases, 10 bases remained unmatched. Germline loops: CDR1 SNHLY, CDR2 FYNNEI. This CDR3 is built from 14 residues. CDR3 DNA: TGTGCCAGCCTCAGAGCGGGAGTCGCGGATACGCAGTATTTT. Amino acids: CASLRAGVADTQYF.

The chain recombines TRBV7-9 with TRBJ2-5, with D possibly TRBD2 on 7 matching bases. Trimming took 0 bases from V and 5 from J, leaving 10 bases between them. CDR1 SEHNR and CDR2 FQNEAQ come from the germline V gene (reference sequence). CDR3 length equals 14 residues. CDR3 protein: CASSLAGGPETQYF. CDR3 coding DNA: TGTGCCAGCAGCTTAGCGGGGGGGCCCGAGACCCAGTACTTC.

The chain couples TRBV5-6 to TRBJ2-5; perhaps TRBD2 as D (6 bases). This CDR3 comprises 15 residues. The V gene's germline CDR1 is SGHDT and CDR2 YYEEEE. V lost 1 base and J lost 2, with 12 bases in between. CDR3 coding DNA: TGTGCCAGCAGCTTGATTAGCGGATATCAAGAGACCCAGTACTTC. This sequence encodes CASSLISGYQETQYF.

This clone was seen more than once but under ten times. J is TRBJ1-2 and V is TRBV5-6; 7 bases map to TRBD1. Germline CDR1 and CDR2: SGHDT and YYEEEE. The CDR3 spans 16 residues. The J segment lost 5 bases and the V segment lost 8 bases, leaving 18 bases of the junction unmatched. The CDR3 bases are TGTGCCAGTGCCCGGGCGGCCGGGACAGAAGTATATGGCTACACCTTC. Translation gives CASARAAGTEVYGYTF.

The chain has TRBV7-9 and TRBJ2-5, with TRBD1 as a possible D gene (5 bases). The CDR3 spans 13 residues. The V end was cut by 1 base, the J end by 5 bases, with 8 bases between. Germline CDR1 and CDR2: SEHNR and FQNEAQ (reference sequence). Written as DNA, the CDR3 is TGTGCCAGCAGCTTAGGCAGGGTGGAGACCCAGTACTTC. This translates into CASSLGRVETQYF.

The chain joins TRBV2 to TRBJ2-3; 8 nucleotides match TRBD2. J was trimmed by 0 bases and V by 8 bases; bases with no gene match: 7. Germline values: CDR1 SNHLY, CDR2 FYNNEI. This CDR3 has 15 residues. CDR3 region: CASGGTSWSTDTQYF. The CDR3 DNA sequence: TGTGCCAGCGGCGGGACTAGTTGGAGCACAGATACGCAGTATTTT.

The CDR3 region is CASTPEVQVRNTQYF. CDR3 nucleotide sequence: TGTGCCAGCACCCCAGAGGTACAAGTCCGAAATACGCAGTATTTT. The rearrangement uses TRBV9 and TRBJ2-3; unclear D gene. CDR3 size: 15 residues. The germline CDR1 and CDR2 sequences are SGDLS and YYNGEE. The germline V and J ends were trimmed by 6 bases and 7 bases, with 21 bases remaining between them.

The chain couples TRBV11-2 to TRBJ2-7; D is unclear. This CDR3 is 13 amino acids long. Germline values: CDR1 SGHAT, CDR2 FQNNGV. With 4 bases removed from V and 3 bases from J, the gap between germline ends came to 10 bases. CDR3 protein: CASSSGSYYEQYF. CDR3 coding DNA: TGTGCCAGCAGCTCTGGTTCCTACTACGAGCAGTACTTC.

The gene calls are TRBV6-5 and TRBJ2-1, with 7 bases lining up with TRBD1. Germline CDR1 reads MNHEY; CDR2 reads SVGAGI. The CDR3 sequence is 12 residues long. Losses at the gene ends were 7 bases for V and 10 bases for J; bases not matched to a gene: 7. Here the CDR3 reads CASTDTGVEQFF. CDR3 DNA: TGTGCCAGCACCGACACAGGGGTGGAGCAGTTCTTC.

The chain links TRBV19 to TRBJ1-1; maybe TRBD1 (5 bases). V was clipped by 5 bases and J by 1 base, with 8 bases between them. Germline CDR1 reads LNHDA; CDR2 reads SQIVND (reference sequence). This CDR3 is 13 amino acids long. The CDR3 loop reads CASSSGGNTEAFF. The CDR3 bases are TGTGCCAGTAGTTCCGGGGGGAACACTGAAGCTTTCTTT.

Only a few counts were recorded for this clone. V is TRBV7-9 and J is TRBJ1-2; D perhaps matches TRBD1 (5 bases). Trimming cost V 5 bases and J 9 bases, with 16 bases left between them. Per the germline V gene, CDR1 is SEHNR and CDR2 is FQNEAQ (reference sequence). The CDR3 length is 13 residues. The DNA for the CDR3 is TGTGCCAGCAGCCCCCCGGGACTCGTGCGCTACACCTTC. Its protein is CASSPPGLVRYTF. Looking up the rest from reference TRBV7-9 and TRBJ1-2 gives the full variable domain: DTGVSQNPRHKITKRGQNVTFRCDPISEHNRLYWYRQTLGQGPEFLTYFQNEAQLEKSRLLSDRFSAERPKGSFSTLEIQRTEQGDSAMYLCASSPPGLVRYTFGSGTRLTVV.

This chain links TRBV6-6 with TRBJ2-5, with D maybe TRBD1 (6 bases). The V gene lost 10 bases and the J gene lost 1 base, with 19 bases spanning the gap. Germline CDR1 and CDR2: MNHNY and SVGAGI (reference sequence). This CDR3 is built from 15 residues. In DNA form, the CDR3 reads TGTGCCACCCTGGGGGCGGGCCGATCCCAAGAGACCCAGTACTTC. It specifies CATLGAGRSQETQYF.

The chain employs TRBV28 and TRBJ1-3; D gene uncertain. The germline V and J ends were trimmed by 3 bases and 0 bases, with 9 bases remaining between them. The germline V gene encodes CDR1 MDHEN and CDR2 SYDVKM. The CDR3 spans 15 residues. The CDR3 region has the DNA TGTGCCAGCAGTTTTACTGCATTCTCTGGAAACACCATATATTTT. It yields the protein CASSFTAFSGNTIYF.

Only a few counts were recorded for this clone. The chain combines TRBV30 with TRBJ1-1; D is possibly TRBD1 (6 bases). The germline V and J ends were trimmed by 5 bases and 0 bases, with 7 bases remaining between them. The CDR3 is 12 amino acids. CDR1 is GTSNPN and CDR2 is SVGIG in the germline V gene (reference sequence). This CDR3 is CAWDRMNTEAFF. The CDR3 region has the DNA TGTGCCTGGGACAGGATGAACACTGAAGCTTTCTTT.

V and J are TRBV5-8 and TRBJ2-7; D gene unclear. The germline gives CDR1 SGHTS, CDR2 YDEGEE. The V end lost 2 bases, the J end lost 1 base, and 7 bases lay between the germline ends. The CDR3 totals 13 residues. CDR3 sequence reads: CASSFIVSYEQYF. The CDR3 coding sequence is TGTGCCAGCAGCTTTATTGTTTCCTACGAGCAGTACTTC.

V usage is TRBV6-1 and J usage is TRBJ2-6; 7 bases map to TRBD1. The CDR3 contains 17 residues. Germline trimming cut 4 bases from V and 0 bases from J; bases unmatched to any gene: 6. CDR1 and CDR2 (germline): MNHNS, SASEGT. The CDR3 region is CASSASGTVSGANVLTF. The CDR3 nucleotides read TGTGCCAGCAGTGCTTCCGGGACAGTCTCTGGGGCCAACGTCCTGACTTTC.

This chain connects TRBV19 to TRBJ2-3; 11 bases are a match to TRBD2. After removal of 2 bases from V and 5 bases from J, the junction contained 9 bases not matched to a gene. The CDR3 has 17 amino acids. Germline CDR1 and CDR2: LNHDA and SQIVND (reference sequence). The CDR3 DNA reads TGTGCCAGTAGTATAACAACTAGCGGGAGTTTAGGAGATACGCAGTATTTT. Translated: CASSITTSGSLGDTQYF.